The source of this T cell receptor beta chain is a study of vaccination effects on CD4 cells after COVID-19. Across the study: Participants were vaccinated with two doses of either the BNT162b2 or mRNA-1273 vaccine.

This clone was counted between two and nine times. Its antigen is currently unknown. Study-level points and caveats: Pronounced clonal contraction occurred in clones induced by infection and by vaccine late after vaccination. Few convalescent patients were included, and no early post-infection timepoints were sampled.

Trimming removed 2 bases from V and 5 bases from J, with 4 bases in between. This CDR3 is built from 11 residues. Germline loops: CDR1 SEHNR, CDR2 FQNEAQ (reference sequence). Generated by immunoSEQ multiplex PCR, the TCRdb table keeps only in-frame clones and is missing some. The data hold more than 35,000 clones, with approximately 70% observed a single time. Under the ViraFEST assay, PBMC were stimulated with viral peptide pools so that antigen-specific CD4+ T cells expanded. Sequencing was performed afterwards. When around 10 days of culture had elapsed, CD4+ T cells were isolated. The person had PCR-confirmed SARS-CoV-2 infection between March and December 2020. Each culture had half its medium swapped for IL-2 medium on days 3 and 7.

Specimen: CD4+ T cells from PBMCs cultured with a peptide pool, collected before COVID-19 vaccination. This clonotype was sampled from a human donor who had a prior SARS-CoV-2 infection. The chain uses TRBV7-9 and TRBJ2-7; D ambiguous. The CDR3 region has the DNA TGTGCCAGCAGCTTACAGGACGAGCAGTACTTC. As protein: CASSLQDEQYF.